Each of the 19 T cell receptor beta chains below was sequenced from the same sample in a study of T cells after yellow fever vaccination. TCRdb independently ran MiXCR on the 5' RACE reads; one entry per CDR3 protein. The sample records approximately 510,000 distinct CDR3 sequences, 21% being singletons. The input for sequencing was PBMCs, taken roughly 20 days after the first yellow fever vaccination. These receptors were collected from a man aged 18 to 30 who received the YFV17D yellow fever vaccine.

At least ten counts were recorded for this clonotype. This sequence joins TRBV5-4 and TRBJ2-2; D ambiguous. Between the trimmed V and J ends, which lost 1 base and 1 base, there was a span of 5 bases. The germline V gene encodes CDR1 SGHNT and CDR2 YYREEE (reference sequence). This CDR3 has 14 residues. This CDR3 is CASSLWGNTGELFF. CDR3 sequence (DNA): TGTGCCAGCAGCTTGTGGGGGAACACCGGGGAGCTGTTTTTT. Variable domain in full (rest from reference TRBV5-4 and TRBJ2-2): ETGVTQSPTHLIKTRGQQVTLRCSSQSGHNTVSWYQQALGQGPQFIFQYYREEENGRGNFPPRFSGLQFPNYSSELNVNALELDDSALYLCASSLWGNTGELFFGEGSRLTVL.

The gene calls are TRBV20-1 and TRBJ2-3; tentatively, D is TRBD2 (6 bases). CDR1 is DFQATT, CDR2 SNEGSKA, per germline (reference sequence). This CDR3 is 14 amino acids long. V gave up 3 bases and J gave up 3 bases, with 13 bases separating them. As DNA, the CDR3 is TGCAGTGCTAGCCGGGACCGGGGGACAGATACGCAGTATTTT. It is translated as CSASRDRGTDTQYF.

The chain joins TRBV5-1 to TRBJ2-3, with 9 bases lining up with TRBD2. Germline V gives CDR1 SGHRS, CDR2 YFSETQ. V shed 4 bases, J shed 2 bases, and the junction held 11 bases outside the gene matches. There are 17 residues in the CDR3. CDR3 residues: CASSPPFPGLATDTQYF. In DNA, the CDR3 is TGCGCCAGCAGCCCCCCTTTCCCGGGACTAGCCACAGATACGCAGTATTTT.

This chain links TRBV12-3 or TRBV12-4 with TRBJ2-1; D perhaps matches TRBD2 (7 bases). The CDR3 covers 15 residues. Trimming cost V 5 bases and J 7 bases, with 18 bases left between them. The DNA for the CDR3 is TGTGCCAGCAGTAGGGGGGGGCCGGAGGGGAATGAGCAGTTCTTC. It specifies CASSRGGPEGNEQFF.

This rearrangement joins TRBV6-2 or TRBV6-3 to TRBJ1-2; 10 nucleotides line up with TRBD1. Germline CDR1 MNHEY, CDR2 SVGEGT. V was pared by 6 bases and J by 5 bases, with 12 bases of the junction left unmatched. CDR3 length: 16 amino acids. The CDR3 reads CASSKSPGQGLYGYTF. The CDR3 nucleotides read TGTGCCAGCAGCAAAAGTCCGGGACAGGGGCTTTATGGCTACACCTTC.

V usage is TRBV29-1 and J usage is TRBJ2-7, with 9 bases fitting TRBD1. Germline CDR1 SQVTM, CDR2 ANQGSEA. This CDR3 spans 15 amino acids. After removal of 1 base from V and 1 base from J, the junction contained 5 bases not matched to a gene. The CDR3 protein is CSVEALTGGSYEQYF. The CDR3 DNA sequence: TGCAGCGTTGAAGCCCTGACAGGGGGGTCCTACGAGCAGTACTTC.

This clonotype was counted between two and nine times. V gene TRBV6-5 combines with J gene TRBJ1-1; D uncertain. The CDR3 is 13 amino acids. Germline V gene lookup returns CDR1 MNHEY and CDR2 SVGAGI. Trimming stripped 2 bases from V and 5 bases from J, with 9 bases between. Here the CDR3 DNA reads TGTGCCAGCAGTTACCTCTGGACGACTGAAGCTTTCTTT. Protein: CASSYLWTTEAFF.

This clonotype was picked up a small number of times. The J gene is TRBJ1-5, the V gene TRBV20-1; 7 bases map to TRBD1. CDR1 and CDR2 (germline): DFQATT, SNEGSKA (reference sequence). Losses at the gene ends were 7 bases for V and 4 bases for J; bases not matched to a gene: 10. The CDR3 has 14 residues. The CDR3 region has the DNA TGCAGTGTGGGCTCGGCAGGGGGAAATCAGCCCCAGCATTTT. This sequence encodes CSVGSAGGNQPQHF.

This clonotype came up a few times. The V and J genes are TRBV4-1 and TRBJ1-1, with unresolved D. Germline CDR1 and CDR2: MGHRA and YSYEKL. This CDR3 spans 13 amino acids. Trimming removed 3 bases at V and 3 bases at J, with 8 bases between. CDR3 coding DNA: TGCGCCAGCAGCCATCTATCGTACACTGAAGCTTTCTTT. It translates to CASSHLSYTEAFF.

This clonotype was seen a handful of times. The rearrangement joins TRBV4-2 to TRBJ1-5; TRBD1 might be the D (5 bases). Per the germline V gene, CDR1 is LGHNA and CDR2 is YNFKEQ. V gave up 2 bases and J gave up 11 bases, with 16 bases separating them. The CDR3 totals 14 residues. The CDR3 reads CASSQQGAPAAQHF. The CDR3 nucleotides read TGTGCCAGCAGCCAACAAGGGGCACCCGCGGCCCAGCATTTT.

The chain joins TRBV4-1 to TRBJ2-5; 12 nucleotides align to TRBD2. CDR1 and CDR2 (germline): MGHRA, YSYEKL. The CDR3 spans 18 residues. Losses at the gene ends were 1 base for V and 3 bases for J; bases not matched to a gene: 9. In DNA form, the CDR3 reads TGCGCCAGCAGCCAAGCGACTAGCGGGGGCAGGTTTGAAGAGACCCAGTACTTC. Its translation: CASSQATSGGRFEETQYF.

This chain uses TRBV20-1 with TRBJ1-4, with D perhaps matching TRBD1 (5 bases). CDR1 DFQATT and CDR2 SNEGSKA come from the germline V gene (reference sequence). The CDR3 runs 11 residues. Written as DNA, the CDR3 is TGCGGGGGACTGCTAAATGAAAAACTGTTTTTT. This codes for CGGLLNEKLFF.

This clonotype was counted a few times. The chain recombines TRBV5-1 with TRBJ1-5; the match to TRBD1 covers 10 bases. The germline V gene has CDR1 SGHRS and CDR2 YFSETQ. J was trimmed by 4 bases and V by 0 bases; bases with no gene match: 4. The CDR3 is 16 residues long. In DNA form, the CDR3 reads TGCGCCAGCAGCTTGGGCCCGGGACAGGGGAATCAGCCCCAGCATTTT. Residues: CASSLGPGQGNQPQHF. Looking up the rest from reference TRBV5-1 and TRBJ1-5 gives the full variable domain: KAGVTQTPRYLIKTRGQQVTLSCSPISGHRSVSWYQQTPGQGLQFLFEYFSETQRNKGNFPGRFSGRQFSNSRSEMNVSTLELGDSALYLCASSLGPGQGNQPQHFGDGTRLSIL.

The chain employs TRBV20-1 and TRBJ1-5; 7 nucleotides align to TRBD1. This CDR3 region has 14 residues. Germline lookup yields CDR1 DFQATT and CDR2 SNEGSKA (reference sequence). V lost 5 bases, J lost 4 bases, and 8 bases stayed unmatched. CDR3 residues: CSAPLTGPNQPQHF. The CDR3 region has the DNA TGCAGTGCTCCGTTGACAGGGCCTAATCAGCCCCAGCATTTT.

The sample holds a few counts of this clonotype. The gene calls are TRBV5-4 and TRBJ2-2; TRBD2 matches at 8 bases. V lost 4 bases to trimming and J lost 0 bases; unmatched junction nucleotides: 5. Germline V lookup: CDR1 SGHNT, CDR2 YYREEE (reference sequence). This CDR3 has 16 residues. In DNA, the CDR3 is TGTGCCAGCAGCGGCAGACTAGCGTCGAACACCGGGGAGCTGTTTTTT. Amino acids: CASSGRLASNTGELFF.

In this sample, this clonotype turned up a few times. Germline is not matched at one junction end, which may reflect a read error. V gene TRBV7-9 combines with J gene TRBJ1-5; 7 nucleotides align to TRBD1. This CDR3 is 13 amino acids long. Germline assignment: CDR1 SEHNR and CDR2 FQNEAQ (reference sequence). CDR3 coding DNA: TGTGCCAGCAGCTTGGAGGGAGGGACAGAGTTGTCCTTT. Its protein is CASSLEGGTELSF.

This clonotype was seen only a few times. The chain uses TRBV9 and TRBJ2-3; 8 nucleotides agree with TRBD1. V lost 0 bases and J lost 0; bases outside the gene matches: 6. The CDR3 consists of 17 residues. In germline, CDR1 is SGDLS, CDR2 YYNGEE. For the CDR3, the DNA is TGTGCCAGCAGCGTAGCTCCCCAGGGGGCTAGCACAGATACGCAGTATTTT. Translated, it gives CASSVAPQGASTDTQYF.

The chain carries TRBV6-5 and TRBJ1-5, with no clear D. Germline V lookup: CDR1 MNHEY, CDR2 SVGAGI. The CDR3 covers 14 residues. Between the trimmed V and J ends, which lost 2 bases and 5 bases, there was a span of 10 bases. The chain's CDR3 is CASSYPVPHQPQHF. CDR3 DNA sequence: TGTGCCAGCAGTTACCCTGTTCCCCATCAGCCCCAGCATTTT.

In this sample, this clonotype turned up a few times. The rearrangement uses TRBV5-1 and TRBJ2-3; D unclear. Looked up from germline, CDR1 is SGHRS and CDR2 is YFSETQ. Trimming cost V 0 bases and J 6 bases, with 11 bases left between them. CDR3 length equals 14 residues. CDR3 bases: TGCGCCAGCAGCTTGGCACAGAAACATGATACGCAGTATTTT. Encoded protein: CASSLAQKHDTQYF.